The 4 T cell receptor beta chains given below trace back to one sample, sequenced in a study of T cells after yellow fever vaccination. One entry per CDR3 protein results from TCRdb running MiXCR on the 5' RACE reads. The data show about 240,000 distinct CDR3 sequences, roughly 7.2% seen once. The input for sequencing was CD4+ T cells sorted from PBMCs, taken 15 days after the yellow fever booster vaccination. The receptors originated from a young man who received the YFV17D yellow fever vaccine.

This clonotype has a count of ten or more. The chain carries TRBV3-1 and TRBJ1-6, with 7 bases aligning to TRBD1. Per germline, CDR1 LGHDT and CDR2 YNNKEL (reference sequence). J lost 0 bases, V lost 4 bases, and 9 bases had no gene match. This CDR3 has 18 amino acids. The CDR3 loop reads CASSRTSGGSSYNSPLHF. In DNA form, the CDR3 reads TGTGCCAGCAGCCGGACCTCAGGGGGGAGCTCCTATAATTCACCCCTCCACTTT.

The chain joins TRBV7-8 to TRBJ2-4; D gene uncertain. The V gene's germline CDR1 is SGHVS and CDR2 FQNEAQ. CDR3 length: 14 residues. Trimming removed 3 bases at V and 6 bases at J, with 12 bases between. The chain's CDR3 is CASSFGIGGNIQYF. CDR3 DNA: TGTGCCAGCAGCTTCGGTATAGGCGGAAACATTCAGTACTTC.

This rearrangement joins TRBV6-5 to TRBJ1-2; 7 bases agree with TRBD1. CDR3 size: 12 residues. Germline loops: CDR1 MNHEY, CDR2 SVGAGI. Trimming at V came to 0 bases and at J to 10 bases, leaving 2 bases not matched to a gene. The CDR3 region has the DNA TGTGCCAGCAGTTACTCGGGGACAGTCTACACCTTC. Encoded protein: CASSYSGTVYTF.

As for this clonotype: Since a much larger clone is just one base distant, this may be a read error. V is TRBV20-1 and J is TRBJ2-1; D might be TRBD1 (6 bases). This CDR3 contains 14 residues. The germline gives CDR1 DFQATT, CDR2 SNEGSKA (reference sequence). The CDR3 nucleotides are TGCATTGCCAACAACGACAGGATCTACAATGAGCAGTTCTTC. This translates into CIANNDRIYNEQFF.